This T cell receptor beta chain was obtained from a study of blood T cells in healthy people across ages. Roughly 10 milliliters of peripheral blood were drawn from each donor. Primed by a sample-barcoded 5' primer and a J-beta primer mix, a second PCR proceeded for about 7 to 11 cycles. MiXCR, run by TCRdb on the 5' RACE reads, gives a single entry per CDR3 protein. The sample lists fewer than 1 million distinct CDR3 sequences; 40% to 50% were seen once. The V gene lost 4 bases and the J gene lost 4 bases, with 14 bases spanning the gap. The length of the CDR3 is 13 residues. Germline-derived CDR1 and CDR2 are SQVTM and ANQGSEA.

This receptor was obtained from a man between 60 and 75 years old in good health. This chain joins TRBV29-1 and TRBJ2-7, with TRBD1 as a possible D gene (6 bases). Input material: blood. This chain's CDR3 is CSVVAGTLYEQYF. The CDR3 coding sequence is TGCAGCGTTGTTGCCGGGACATTATACGAGCAGTACTTC.